The 20 T cell receptor beta chains below all came from one sample that was sequenced in a study of T cell repertoires in cytomegalovirus infection. MiXCR, applied by TCRdb to the reads, yields one record per CDR3 protein. The sample yields some 440,000 distinct CDR3 sequences, approximately 31% seen once. Sequencing used PBMCs. The origin of the receptors is a human donor in good health (CMV status not recorded). Some clones in this sample may be carry-over from other donors' samples.

This clonotype was picked up many times. The CDR3, as DNA: TGTGCCAGCAGCTTAAGAGGGGGGACCACAGATACGCAGTATTTT. Its translation is CASSLRGGTTDTQYF. V and J are TRBV7-6 and TRBJ2-3; the D call may be TRBD1 or TRBD2 (6 bases each). Per the germline V gene, CDR1 is SGHVS and CDR2 is FNYEAQ. Deletions cut 2 bases from V and 2 bases from J, with 11 bases between. The CDR3 runs to 15 residues.

This chain links TRBV28 with TRBJ1-5; D ambiguous. The length of the CDR3 is 15 residues. V shed 4 bases and J shed 0 bases, with 10 bases lying between them. Germline V gene sequence: CDR1 MDHEN, CDR2 SYDVKM. DNA for the CDR3: TGTGCCAGCAGTTCCCCGAGGTTTAGCAATCAGCCCCAGCATTTT. It codes for CASSSPRFSNQPQHF.

The chain recombines TRBV12-3 or TRBV12-4 with TRBJ2-5, with D possibly TRBD1 on 7 matching bases. Trimming stripped 6 bases from V and 6 bases from J, with 23 bases between. This CDR3 contains 16 residues. CDR3 residues: CASSPPRQGGPKTQYF. DNA for the CDR3: TGTGCCAGCAGCCCTCCACGACAGGGAGGCCCCAAGACCCAGTACTTC.

About this clonotype itself: At one of its ends the junction is not consistent with the germline gene, which may arise from a read error. The V call is TRBV7-2, the J call TRBJ2-2, with D possibly matching TRBD2 (5 bases). CDR1 is SGHTA and CDR2 is FQGNSA in the germline V gene. The length of the CDR3 is 15 residues. CDR3 loop: CASWVDSANTGEQFF. The CDR3 DNA sequence: TGTGCCAGCTGGGTCGATTCAGCGAACACCGGGGAGCAGTTTTTT.

Remarks on this clonotype: The junction differs from germline at one of its ends, possibly a read error. The chain couples TRBV7-2 to TRBJ2-6; D is undetermined. Germline CDR1 and CDR2: SGHTA and FQGNSA. This CDR3 spans 14 amino acids. CDR3 bases: TGTGCCAGCAGCTTATACTCTGGGTCCAACGCCCTGACTTTC. Amino acids: CASSLYSGSNALTF.

The rearrangement uses TRBV4-3 and TRBJ2-3; the D is unclear. Trimming removed 1 base from V and 2 bases from J, with 10 bases in between. Germline V lookup: CDR1 LGHNA, CDR2 YSLEER. This CDR3 spans 15 amino acids. The CDR3 sequence is CASSQVWGITDTQYF. As DNA, the CDR3 is TGCGCCAGCAGCCAAGTCTGGGGAATCACAGATACGCAGTATTTT.

This clonotype was counted between two and nine times. The CDR3 DNA is TGTGCCAGCAGTCCGACTCACAGTAGGAACACTGAAGCTTTCTTT. It is translated as CASSPTHSRNTEAFF. This sequence joins TRBV6-6 and TRBJ1-1; D is unresolved. CDR1 is MNHNY, CDR2 SVGAGI, per germline (reference sequence). The CDR3 contains 15 residues. With 5 bases removed from V and 1 base from J, the gap between germline ends came to 14 bases.

This clonotype came up once. The V gene is TRBV29-1, the J gene TRBJ2-5, with 7 nucleotides matching TRBD2. Trimming cost V 3 bases and J 0 bases; bases outside gene matches: 10. Germline CDR1 reads SQVTM; CDR2 reads ANQGSEA. This CDR3 has 16 residues. The CDR3 spells CSVEGGPGGYQETQYF. CDR3 coding DNA: TGCAGCGTTGAGGGAGGGCCAGGAGGGTACCAAGAGACCCAGTACTTC.

Worth noting for this clonotype: A junction boundary mismatches the germline segment, possibly from a read error. This CDR3 is CAISSGSRMF. The CDR3 DNA reads TGTGCCATTAGTTCAGGCTCGCGAATGTTT. This rearrangement joins TRBV19 to TRBJ1-4; D is undetermined. Germline V CDR1 and CDR2: LNHDA, SQIVND (reference sequence). The CDR3 has 10 residues.

A few counts support this clonotype. The chain joins TRBV29-1 to TRBJ1-2, with 11 nucleotides matching TRBD1. This CDR3 is built from 14 residues. With 4 bases clipped from V and 6 bases from J, the junction kept 7 bases outside the gene matches. From germline, CDR1 is SQVTM and CDR2 ANQGSEA. The CDR3 DNA reads as TGCAGCGTTGTAGGTGGACAGGGGGCTAATGGCTACACCTTC. Its protein is CSVVGGQGANGYTF.

The chain is built from TRBV7-2 and TRBJ2-1; 12 nucleotides align to TRBD2. The CDR3 sequence is 17 residues long. Germline values: CDR1 SGHTA, CDR2 FQGNSA. J lost 15 bases, V lost 5 bases, and 20 bases had no gene match. This chain's CDR3 is CASSLRLAGAFNNEPFF. The CDR3 DNA reads as TGTGCCAGCAGCCTCCGACTAGCGGGGGCCTTTAACAATGAACCGTTCTTC.

This chain joins TRBV24-1 and TRBJ1-5; D may be TRBD1 (6 bases). The CDR3 consists of 16 residues. Germline CDR1 KGHDR, CDR2 SFDVKD. Trimming took 7 bases from V and 1 from J, leaving 16 bases between them. DNA of the CDR3: TGTGCCACCAGCCCAAAACAGGGAAAGAGCAATCAGCCCCAGCATTTT. Translation gives CATSPKQGKSNQPQHF.

J is TRBJ1-1 and V is TRBV6-5; D perhaps matches TRBD1 (5 bases). This CDR3 is built from 12 residues. Germline CDR1 is MNHEY and CDR2 is SVGAGI. Trimming left V 10 bases short and J 4 bases short, with 13 bases between. Here the CDR3 DNA reads TGTGCCACCTTGGGGGTTGGCACTGAAGCTTTCTTT. Encoded protein: CATLGVGTEAFF.

V is TRBV4-1 and J is TRBJ1-6, with 7 bases that match TRBD1. The CDR3 has 16 residues. The V and J ends lost 4 bases and 7 bases, in that order; junction bases with no gene match: 10. CDR1 is MGHRA, CDR2 YSYEKL, per germline. The CDR3 loop is CASSPARDRLNSPLHF. CDR3 bases: TGCGCCAGCAGCCCCGCCCGGGACAGACTAAATTCACCCCTCCACTTT.

The table lists this clonotype with a few counts. The rearrangement joins TRBV24-1 to TRBJ2-1; 15 positions agree with TRBD2. There are 16 residues in the CDR3. The germline CDR1 and CDR2 sequences are KGHDR and SFDVKD. V shed 4 bases and J 10 bases; nucleotides not matched to a gene: 7. CDR3 nucleotides: TGTGCCACCAGTGACCGCGGACTAGCGGGGGGGCACGAGCAGTTCTTC. Amino acids: CATSDRGLAGGHEQFF.

V and J are TRBV27 and TRBJ2-7, with D perhaps TRBD1 or TRBD2 (6 bases each). This CDR3 contains 14 residues. Germline V gene lookup returns CDR1 MNHEY and CDR2 SMNVEV (reference sequence). Between the trimmed V and J ends, which lost 8 bases and 5 bases, there was a span of 19 bases. The CDR3 loop is CASPSGQGGHEQYF. The CDR3 coding sequence is TGTGCCAGCCCCTCGGGACAAGGGGGGCACGAGCAGTACTTC.

Concerning this clonotype: A junction end diverges from the germline sequence, so it may reflect a read error. The genes are TRBV7-7 and TRBJ2-1; D may correspond to TRBD1 or TRBD2 (8 bases each). The CDR3 extends over 20 amino acids. Germline CDR1 reads SSHAT; CDR2 reads FNYEAQ (reference sequence). The CDR3 region is CASSLYWTGSIGGAPTDQFF. The CDR3 DNA reads as TGTGCTAGCAGCTTGTATTGGACAGGGTCTATCGGGGGGGCGCCCACTGATCAGTTCTTC. Drawing the rest from reference TRBV7-7 and TRBJ2-1, the complete variable domain is GAGVSQSPRYKVTKRGQDVTLRCDPISSHATLYWYQQALGQGPEFLTYFNYEAQPDKSGLPSDRFSAERPEGSISTLTIQRTEQRDSAMYRCASSLYWTGSIGGAPTDQFFGPGTRLTVL.

This chain uses TRBV2 with TRBJ1-3, with TRBD1 identical over 7 bases. Per the germline V gene, CDR1 is SNHLY and CDR2 is FYNNEI. The trim removed 6 bases at V and 6 bases at J, leaving 8 bases unmatched. This CDR3 comprises 14 residues. DNA for the CDR3: TGTGCCAGCAGGTCGGGACAGAGGGCAAACACCATATATTTT. Protein: CASRSGQRANTIYF.

This clonotype was counted a few times. This chain connects TRBV13 to TRBJ1-2; TRBD1 matches at 7 bases. The germline gives CDR1 PRHDT, CDR2 FYEKMQ (reference sequence). Unmatched junction bases numbered 11, after V lost 5 bases and J lost 2 bases. The CDR3 loop spans 16 amino acids. The CDR3 DNA is TGTGCCAGCAGCCAGGCGCGACAGGGCATCAACTATGGCTACACCTTC. Protein sequence: CASSQARQGINYGYTF.

This clonotype occurred once. A much larger clonotype is one base distant, so this may be a read error. The missing conserved phenylalanine or tryptophan at the end of this CDR3 makes a read error likely. The chain is built from TRBV29-1 and TRBJ2-4, with a weak D call TRBD1 (7 bases). V lost 6 bases and J lost 3, with 18 bases in between. The CDR3 has 15 amino acids. Germline CDR1 SQVTM, CDR2 ANQGSEA. The chain's CDR3 is CSVAGTANGKNIQYL. CDR3 nucleotides: TGCAGCGTCGCGGGGACAGCGAATGGCAAAAACATTCAGTACTTA.